One and the same sample provided the 15 T cell receptor beta chains below, sequenced in a study of T cells in localized non-small cell lung cancer. Sequencing was performed with immunoSEQ multiplex PCR; in TCRdb, only in-frame clones are kept and a portion is missing. The table lists some 41,000 clones, around 90% of them singletons. The specimen was PBMCs, collected before any cancer treatment. The receptors originated from a woman aged 35-75 years with stage II lung adenocarcinoma.

In its sample, this clone was seen once. This chain connects TRBV9 to TRBJ1-2, with D hard to call. This CDR3 comprises 18 residues. V lost 4 bases and J 3 bases, leaving 25 bases between the germline ends. The V gene's germline CDR1 is SGDLS and CDR2 YYNGEE. The CDR3: CASSIADEEISPDYGYTF. The CDR3 DNA reads TGTGCCAGCAGCATAGCAGATGAAGAGATAAGTCCCGACTATGGCTACACCTTC.

The gene calls are TRBV19 and TRBJ2-6; 10 bases are a match to TRBD1. The CDR3 is made up of 15 amino acids. With 7 bases clipped from V and 9 bases from J, the junction kept 9 bases outside the gene matches. Germline lookup yields CDR1 LNHDA and CDR2 SQIVND (reference sequence). Here the CDR3 reads CASNFRDRGFNVLTF. The DNA for the CDR3 is TGTGCCAGTAACTTTAGGGACAGGGGTTTCAACGTCCTGACTTTC.

The chain uses TRBV19 and TRBJ2-2, with 9 bases aligning to TRBD2. Germline loops: CDR1 LNHDA, CDR2 SQIVND (reference sequence). The CDR3 consists of 18 residues. Losses at the gene ends were 6 bases for V and 1 base for J; bases not matched to a gene: 12. As DNA, the CDR3 is TGTGCCAGTAGCTCCCCGGGACTAGCAGAGGGGAACACCGGGGAGCTGTTTTTT. Protein product: CASSSPGLAEGNTGELFF.

The chain has TRBV4-2 and TRBJ1-3, with TRBD1 as a possible D gene (6 bases). From germline, CDR1 is LGHNA and CDR2 YNFKEQ. The V end was cut by 1 base, the J end by 0 bases, with 13 bases between. The CDR3 covers 17 residues. The CDR3 loop is CASSQVDRLISGNTIYF. The CDR3 DNA reads TGTGCCAGCAGCCAAGTGGACAGACTTATCTCTGGAAACACCATATATTTT.

In this sample, this clone turned up once. This chain joins TRBV14 and TRBJ2-7; tentatively, D is TRBD1 (6 bases). The CDR3 totals 15 residues. Germline assignment: CDR1 SGHDN and CDR2 FVKESK. V was clipped by 1 base and J by 7 bases, with 17 bases between them. The CDR3 loop is CASSQARGRAEEQYF. DNA for the CDR3: TGTGCCAGCAGCCAAGCCAGGGGCCGCGCGGAGGAGCAGTACTTC.

This rearrangement joins TRBV5-1 to TRBJ1-3; 7 positions match TRBD1. The ends lost 0 bases at V and 2 bases at J; junction bases unmatched: 2. CDR3 length equals 15 residues. Germline CDR1 SGHRS, CDR2 YFSETQ. The CDR3 is CASSLGGGAGNTIYF. CDR3 sequence (DNA): TGCGCCAGCAGCTTGGGAGGGGGCGCTGGAAACACCATATATTTT.

Note on this clone: One junction end does not reproduce the germline sequence, and a read error may be involved. This chain links TRBV2 with TRBJ2-3; 7 positions agree with TRBD2. CDR3 size: 16 residues. Germline V gene lookup returns CDR1 SNHLY and CDR2 FYNNEI. For the CDR3, the DNA is TGTGCCAGCAGTGATTTGGCGGGAGTTCCCACAGATGCGCAGTATTTT. This encodes CASSDLAGVPTDAQYF. The variable domain in full, with the rest retrieved from reference TRBV2 and TRBJ2-3, is EPEVTQTPSHQVTQMGQEVILRCVPISNHLYFYWYRQILGQKVEFLVSFYNNEISEKSEIFDDQFSVERPDGSNFTLKIRSTKLEDSAMYFCASSDLAGVPTDAQYFGPGTRLTVL.

V is TRBV10-2 and J is TRBJ2-3, with D possibly TRBD2 on 6 matching bases. Trimming cost V 7 bases and J 0 bases, with 23 bases left between them. The length of the CDR3 is 18 residues. CDR1 and CDR2 from the germline V gene are WSHSY and SAAADI. For the CDR3, the DNA is TGCGCCAGCACCGGGCGGGAAGGCCGCCGGGCTAGCACAGATACGCAGTATTTT. Encoded protein: CASTGREGRRASTDTQYF.

The V gene is TRBV11-2, the J gene TRBJ2-3, with D possibly being TRBD2 (5 bases). The length of the CDR3 is 15 residues. CDR1 is SGHAT and CDR2 is FQNNGV in the germline V gene. The V and J ends lost 5 bases and 2 bases respectively, with 14 bases between them. The CDR3 here is CASSLFTRDTDTQYF. The CDR3, as DNA: TGTGCCAGCAGCCTTTTTACTAGAGACACAGATACGCAGTATTTT. The variable domain in full, with the rest retrieved from reference TRBV11-2 and TRBJ2-3, is EAGVAQSPRYKIIEKRQSVAFWCNPISGHATLYWYQQILGQGPKLLIQFQNNGVVDDSQLPKDRFSAERLKGVDSTLKIQPAKLEDSAVYLCASSLFTRDTDTQYFGPGTRLTVL.

The chain is built from TRBV27 and TRBJ1-1, with 7 bases identical to TRBD1. The germline gives CDR1 MNHEY, CDR2 SMNVEV (reference sequence). With 4 bases clipped from V and 5 bases from J, the junction kept 13 bases outside the gene matches. There are 16 residues in the CDR3. The CDR3 reads CASSSRRQGRGTEAFF. The CDR3 region has the DNA TGTGCCAGCAGTTCCCGACGACAGGGAAGAGGTACTGAAGCTTTCTTT.

By sample share, this clone is medium-sized. The chain combines TRBV6-1 with TRBJ1-2; D unresolved. CDR3 length: 13 amino acids. Trimming took off 6 bases at V and 7 bases at J, with 15 bases between the two ends. Germline assignment: CDR1 MNHNS and CDR2 SASEGT. CDR3 region: CASSPSESSGYTF. CDR3 nucleotide sequence: TGTGCCAGCAGCCCCTCAGAGTCCTCTGGCTACACCTTC.

V gene TRBV29-1 combines with J gene TRBJ2-7, with 7 bases identical to TRBD1. The J segment lost 0 bases and the V segment lost 6 bases, leaving 5 bases of the junction unmatched. In germline, CDR1 is SQVTM, CDR2 ANQGSEA. The CDR3 covers 13 residues. Here the CDR3 reads CSVTGKFSYEQYF. CDR3 coding DNA: TGCAGCGTGACAGGGAAGTTCTCCTACGAGCAGTACTTC.

The chain joins TRBV25-1 to TRBJ1-2; 8 bases fit TRBD1. V was clipped by 3 bases and J by 4 bases; unmatched bases: 7. Germline V CDR1 and CDR2: MGHDK, SYGVNS. The CDR3 contains 15 residues. CDR3 DNA: TGTGCCAGCAGTGACCCCAGGGGGCGTTCCTATGGCTACACCTTC. Translating it yields CASSDPRGRSYGYTF.

This clone has only one observation. CDR3 residues: CASLIRDRVQETQYF. The CDR3 nucleotides read TGTGCCAGCCTCATCCGGGACAGGGTACAAGAGACCCAGTACTTC. The V gene is TRBV6-5, the J gene TRBJ2-5; 9 bases map to TRBD1. Germline V gene data show CDR1 as MNHEY and CDR2 as SVGAGI. The CDR3 spans 15 residues. V was pared by 8 bases and J by 2 bases, with 9 bases of the junction left unmatched.

This rearrangement joins TRBV5-8 to TRBJ1-1, with D perhaps TRBD1 (5 bases). This CDR3 has 14 amino acids. The germline V gene encodes CDR1 SGHTS and CDR2 YDEGEE. Trimming took 2 bases from V and 2 from J, leaving 10 bases between them. DNA for the CDR3: TGTGCCAGCAGCTTCGGAGGGGTCAACACTGAAGCTTTCTTT. Its protein is CASSFGGVNTEAFF.